This T cell receptor (beta chain) came from a study of T cells in Graves' hyperthyroidism and ophthalmopathy (dated by TCRdb to about 2019). At the level of the whole study: Peripheral blood samples were taken at initial diagnosis, before any treatment was given. To identify distinguishing TCR V-J signatures, a discovery cohort of 100 patients was used, comprising 40 to 45 with Graves' ophthalmopathy and 57 with stable Graves' hyperthyroidism. Whether ophthalmopathy could be predicted prospectively was tested in an independent validation cohort made up of approximately 19 hyperthyroidism patients plus 17 patients who later progressed to ophthalmopathy. The approximately 97 discovery patients were randomly divided into training and test sets at a 7:3 ratio. Thyroid tissue and blood T-cell repertoires from several Graves' hyperthyroidism patients were also compared in the study. Following sampling, methimazole starting at 30 mg daily was given to hyperthyroidism patients, and high-dose intravenous methylprednisolone was given to ophthalmopathy patients. The paper reports TCR Vbeta CDR3 sequencing of about 140 peripheral blood samples: under 45 ophthalmopathy, fewer than 80 hyperthyroidism and around 17 progressor patients.

This clonotype was seen at least ten times. Its antigen is still unknown. No base qualities exist here, and no much larger clone lies one base off it. The paper as a whole reports these results and caveats: Ophthalmopathy was separated from stable hyperthyroidism by a 13 V-J signature model, with around 90% sensitivity and about 81% specificity obtained in cross-validation and 80%/75% obtained in testing. No statistical method was used to fix the sample size in advance, and group allocation was not hidden from the investigators. During validation, the model predicted progression to ophthalmopathy a median of about 5.9 months ahead of onset, with roughly 65% sensitivity and 72.22% specificity. Most expanded thyroid clonotypes (frequency above 0.001) were also detected in blood, a finding suggesting that blood repertoires may reflect thyroid immune responses.

TCR beta CDR3 regions were amplified from RNA transcripts. The first round of RT-PCR for the TCR CDR3 was performed with the HTBI primer set and the Qiagen OneStep RT-PCR kit. Libraries were constructed in a second round of multiplex PCR, after which size selection and purification were carried out. The libraries were sequenced on an Illumina HiSeq2000 using paired-end 100 bp reads. Per the authors' processing: Raw data were processed with SOAPnuke, discarding reads with adapters, uncalled bases, mean Phred below 15, or no exact constant-primer or identifier match. COPE v1.2.5 was used to merge the high-quality paired reads, and each unique nucleotide sequence was defined as a clonotype. Clonotypes were aligned to IMGT TRBV, TRBD and TRBJ reference segments using MiTCR v1.1. Only V-J combinations with frequency above 0.0001, covering 99% to 99.2% of repertoires, were analysed. The TCS score was defined as F50 (clonal expansion) divided by E x V (chaos), with BLOSUM62-based TCRdist calculated between CDR3 peptides within each V-J. Welch's t-statistics and random forest reduced several hundred V-J features to roughly 13, which were used in a naive Bayes classifier (R e1071). TCRdb ran its own pipeline on the public reads, namely fastp trimming at Q25 and MiXCR clone calling, and kept in-frame beta chains. Under each unique CDR3 protein, matching rows form one entry showing the most common genes and DNA. The V and J calls and clone size come from TCRdb's table, not from the authors' own analysis. The sample profile shows about 600,000 distinct CDR3 sequences; 13% to 15% of them were found once. Roughly 6.9% of the sample is in the top ten clones.

Ophthalmopathy patients had moderately to severely active disease, with a Clinical Activity Score of 3 or more, a NOSPECS grade of 4 or more, and a disease duration of less than 3 months. Exclusion was applied to patients with uncontrolled infections, other autoimmune diseases, pregnancy or lactation. Clinical symptoms, serum thyroxine and TRAb, thyroid ultrasound, and orbital computed tomography formed the basis for the diagnoses. PBMCs were isolated from approximately 10 ml of fresh peripheral blood by Ficoll-Paque density gradient centrifugation. Total RNA was extracted using Trizol reagent, and RNA quality was assessed on an Agilent 2100 Bioanalyzer. This receptor was taken from a young woman with Graves' ophthalmopathy. The sample taken for sequencing was blood.

The DNA sequence follows: TGCAGTGCTAGAGATCGATTGACTAGTTGGAACAATGAGCAGTTCTTC. The translation is CSARDRLTSWNNEQFF. Recombination joined TRBV20-1 with TRBJ2-1; matching of 6 bases hints at TRBD2 as the D gene. Reading from cysteine to phenylalanine, the CDR3 counts 16 amino acids. Only the CDR3 part of the read is kept: 48 bases, read in frame from the first base. V is reduced by 0 bases and J by 5 bases, leaving a spacing of 17 bases between them. From the germline V gene (reference sequence), CDR1 is DFQATT and CDR2 is SNEGSKA.